Following are 6 T cell receptor beta chains from one sample sequenced in a study of blood T cell repertoires in COVID-19. Assay used: immunoSEQ multiplex PCR; TCRdb lists only in-frame clones, some missing. The sample holds roughly 39,000 clones, roughly 88% seen once. Sequencing was performed on peripheral blood. The receptors come from a woman in her 70s with acute or convalescent COVID-19.

The rearrangement joins TRBV7-3 to TRBJ2-1, with 8 bases identical to TRBD1. Germline trimming cut 4 bases from V and 0 bases from J; bases unmatched to any gene: 2. Germline CDR1 reads SGHTA; CDR2 reads FQGTGA. CDR3 length equals 15 residues. The DNA of the CDR3 is TGTGCCAGCAGCTACGACAGGGGCTCCTACAATGAGCAGTTCTTC. Translation gives CASSYDRGSYNEQFF. Filled out from reference TRBV7-3 and TRBJ2-1, the complete variable domain reads GAGVSQTPSNKVTEKGKYVELRCDPISGHTALYWYRQSLGQGPEFLIYFQGTGAADDSGLPNDRFFAVRPEGSVSTLKIQRTERGDSAVYLCASSYDRGSYNEQFFGPGTRLTVL.

The V gene is TRBV5-5, the J gene TRBJ2-5; D not resolved. V dropped 0 bases and J dropped 0 bases, with 9 bases sitting between them. The germline V gene has CDR1 SGHKS and CDR2 YYEKEE (reference sequence). The CDR3 is 15 amino acids. CDR3 sequence (DNA): TGTGCCAGCAGCTTGGGGGTCACAGACCAAGAGACCCAGTACTTC. Residues: CASSLGVTDQETQYF.

The gene calls are TRBV5-6 and TRBJ2-7, with 8 positions matching TRBD1. The ends lost 4 bases at V and 2 bases at J; junction bases unmatched: 5. CDR1 is SGHDT and CDR2 is YYEEEE in the germline V gene. The CDR3 totals 14 residues. This CDR3 reads CASSKRTGTYEQYV. CDR3 DNA sequence: TGTGCCAGCAGCAAGAGGACAGGGACCTACGAGCAGTACGTC.

V usage is TRBV7-9 and J usage is TRBJ1-6; tentative D call: TRBD1 (5 bases). This CDR3 contains 16 residues. V lost 4 bases, J lost 0 bases, and 10 bases lay in between. Germline assignment: CDR1 SEHNR and CDR2 FQNEAQ (reference sequence). The chain's CDR3 is CASSSDRSSYNSPLHF. CDR3 DNA sequence: TGTGCCAGCAGCTCCGACAGAAGCTCCTATAATTCACCCCTCCACTTT.

The DNA of the CDR3 is TGTGCCAGCAGCCGTCTGGGGCGCTTTCAGCCCCAGCATTTT. Protein product: CASSRLGRFQPQHF. V is TRBV7-2 and J is TRBJ1-5, with a tentative D call TRBD1 (5 bases). This CDR3 comprises 14 residues. The germline V gene encodes CDR1 SGHTA and CDR2 FQGNSA. With 5 bases removed from V and 6 bases from J, the gap between germline ends came to 14 bases.

This clone came up once. V gene TRBV7-6 combines with J gene TRBJ2-1; 10 nucleotides agree with TRBD2. Looked up from germline, CDR1 is SGHVS and CDR2 is FNYEAQ. CDR3 length equals 18 residues. V gave up 4 bases and J gave up 0 bases; unmatched junction bases: 9. CDR3 DNA sequence: TGTGCCAGCAGCTGGCTAGCGGGAGTATCCCTCTCCTACAATGAGCAGTTCTTC. This translates into CASSWLAGVSLSYNEQFF.